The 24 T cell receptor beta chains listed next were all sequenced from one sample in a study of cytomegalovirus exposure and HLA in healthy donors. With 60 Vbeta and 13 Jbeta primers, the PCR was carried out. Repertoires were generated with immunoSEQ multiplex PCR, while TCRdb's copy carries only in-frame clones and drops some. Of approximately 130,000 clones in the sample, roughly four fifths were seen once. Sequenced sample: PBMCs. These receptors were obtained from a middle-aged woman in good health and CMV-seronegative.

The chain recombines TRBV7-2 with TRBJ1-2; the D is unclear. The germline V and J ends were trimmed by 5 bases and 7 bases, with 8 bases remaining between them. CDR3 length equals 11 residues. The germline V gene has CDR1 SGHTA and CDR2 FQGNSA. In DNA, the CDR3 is TGTGCCAGCAGCCCGGGTTTTGGCTACACCTTC. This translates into CASSPGFGYTF.

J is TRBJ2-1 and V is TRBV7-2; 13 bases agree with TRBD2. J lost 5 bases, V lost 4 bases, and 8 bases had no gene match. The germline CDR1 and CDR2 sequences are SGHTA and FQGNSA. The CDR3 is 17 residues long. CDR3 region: CASSSGTSGIPDNEQFF. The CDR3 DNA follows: TGTGCCAGCAGCTCCGGGACTAGCGGGATCCCCGACAATGAGCAGTTCTTC.

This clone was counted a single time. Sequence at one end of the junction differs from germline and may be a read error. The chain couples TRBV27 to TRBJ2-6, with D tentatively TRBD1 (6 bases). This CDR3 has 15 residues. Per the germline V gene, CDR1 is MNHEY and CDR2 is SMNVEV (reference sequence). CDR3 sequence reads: CASSSRGSGANGLTF. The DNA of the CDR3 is TGTGCCAGCAGTTCCAGGGGCTCTGGGGCCAACGGCCTGACTTTC.

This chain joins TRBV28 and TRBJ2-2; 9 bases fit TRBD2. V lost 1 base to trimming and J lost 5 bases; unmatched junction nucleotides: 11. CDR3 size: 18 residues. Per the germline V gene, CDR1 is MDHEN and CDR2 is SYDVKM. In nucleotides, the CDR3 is TGTGCCAGCAGTTTATACAGACAAGCGGGAGGCTGGACCGGGGAGCTGTTTTTT. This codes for CASSLYRQAGGWTGELFF.

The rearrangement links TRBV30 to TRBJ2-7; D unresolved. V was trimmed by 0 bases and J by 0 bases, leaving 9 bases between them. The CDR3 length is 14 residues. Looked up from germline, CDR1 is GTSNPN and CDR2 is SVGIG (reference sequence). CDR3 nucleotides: TGTGCCTGGAGTGTACATATCAGCTCCTACGAGCAGTACTTC. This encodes CAWSVHISSYEQYF.

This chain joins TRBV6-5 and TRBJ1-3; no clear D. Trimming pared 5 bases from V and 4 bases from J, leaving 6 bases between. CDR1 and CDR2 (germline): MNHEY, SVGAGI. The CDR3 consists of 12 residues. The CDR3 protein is CASSQTGNTIYF. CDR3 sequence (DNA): TGTGCCAGCAGTCAGACAGGAAACACCATATATTTT.

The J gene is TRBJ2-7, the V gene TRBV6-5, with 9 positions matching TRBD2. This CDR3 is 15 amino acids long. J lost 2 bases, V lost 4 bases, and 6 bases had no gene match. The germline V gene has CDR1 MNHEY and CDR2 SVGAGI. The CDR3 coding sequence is TGTGCCAGCAGTTGGGAGACTAGCGGTCCCTACGAGCAGTACTTC. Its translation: CASSWETSGPYEQYF.

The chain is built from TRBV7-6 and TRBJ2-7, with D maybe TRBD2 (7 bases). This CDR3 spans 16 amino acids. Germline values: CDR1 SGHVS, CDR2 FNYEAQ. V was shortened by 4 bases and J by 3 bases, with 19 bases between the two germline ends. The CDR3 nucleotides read TGTGCCAGCAGCTCAAGGGGGGGAAAGCGGAACTACGAGCAGTACTTC. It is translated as CASSSRGGKRNYEQYF.

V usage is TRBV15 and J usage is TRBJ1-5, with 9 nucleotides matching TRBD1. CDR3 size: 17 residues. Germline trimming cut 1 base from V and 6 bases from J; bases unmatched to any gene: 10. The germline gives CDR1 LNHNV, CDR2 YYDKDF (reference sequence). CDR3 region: CATSRALGTGRSQPQHF. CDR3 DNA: TGTGCCACCAGCAGAGCCTTGGGGACAGGGAGAAGTCAGCCCCAGCATTTT.

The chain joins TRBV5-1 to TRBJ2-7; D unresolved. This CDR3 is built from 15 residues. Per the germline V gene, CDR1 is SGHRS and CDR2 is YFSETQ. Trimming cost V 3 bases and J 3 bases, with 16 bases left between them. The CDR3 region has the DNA TGCGCCAGCAGCTCTGGGCCTGCACTTAACTACGAGCAGTACTTC. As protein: CASSSGPALNYEQYF.

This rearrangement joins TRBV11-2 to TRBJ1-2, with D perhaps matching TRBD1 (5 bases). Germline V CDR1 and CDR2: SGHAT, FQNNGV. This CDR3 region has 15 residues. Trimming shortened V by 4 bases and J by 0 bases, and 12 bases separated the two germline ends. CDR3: CASSSVGRANYGYTF. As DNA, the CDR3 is TGTGCCAGCAGCTCGGTGGGCAGGGCTAACTATGGCTACACCTTC.

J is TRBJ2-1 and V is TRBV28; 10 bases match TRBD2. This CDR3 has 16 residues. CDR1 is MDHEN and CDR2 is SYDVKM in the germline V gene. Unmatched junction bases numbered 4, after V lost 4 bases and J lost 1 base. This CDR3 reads CASSSPSGSSYNEQFF. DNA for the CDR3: TGTGCCAGCAGTTCACCTAGCGGGAGTTCCTACAATGAGCAGTTCTTC. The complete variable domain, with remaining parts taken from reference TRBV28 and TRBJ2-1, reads DVKVTQSSRYLVKRTGEKVFLECVQDMDHENMFWYRQDPGLGLRLIYFSYDVKMKEKGDIPEGYSVSREKKERFSLILESASTNQTSMYLCASSSPSGSSYNEQFFGPGTRLTVL.

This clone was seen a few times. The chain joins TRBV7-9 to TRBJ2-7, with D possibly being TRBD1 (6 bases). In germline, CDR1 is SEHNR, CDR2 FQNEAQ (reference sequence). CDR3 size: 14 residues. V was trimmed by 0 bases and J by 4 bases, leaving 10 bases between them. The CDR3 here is CASSLATGKYEQYF. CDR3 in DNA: TGTGCCAGCAGCTTAGCTACAGGGAAGTACGAGCAGTACTTC. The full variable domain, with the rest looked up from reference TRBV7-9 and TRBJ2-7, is DTGVSQNPRHKITKRGQNVTFRCDPISEHNRLYWYRQTLGQGPEFLTYFQNEAQLEKSRLLSDRFSAERPKGSFSTLEIQRTEQGDSAMYLCASSLATGKYEQYFGPGTRLTVT.

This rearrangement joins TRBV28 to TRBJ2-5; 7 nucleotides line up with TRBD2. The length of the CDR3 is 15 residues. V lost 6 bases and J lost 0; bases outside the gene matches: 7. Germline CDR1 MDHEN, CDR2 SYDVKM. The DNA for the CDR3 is TGTGCCAGCAGCGGGGGAGGGAGGAACCAAGAGACCCAGTACTTC. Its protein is CASSGGGRNQETQYF.

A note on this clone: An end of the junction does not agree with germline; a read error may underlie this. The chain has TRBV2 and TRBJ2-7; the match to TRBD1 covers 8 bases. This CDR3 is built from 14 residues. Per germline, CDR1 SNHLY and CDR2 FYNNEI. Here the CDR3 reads CASSVGQGSSEQYF. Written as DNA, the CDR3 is TGTGCCAGCAGTGTCGGACAGGGTTCCTCCGAGCAGTACTTC.

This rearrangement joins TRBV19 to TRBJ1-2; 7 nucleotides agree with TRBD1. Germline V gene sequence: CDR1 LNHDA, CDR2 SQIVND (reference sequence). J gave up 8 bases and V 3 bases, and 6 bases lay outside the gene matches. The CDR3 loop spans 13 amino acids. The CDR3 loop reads CASSMTGKGGYTF. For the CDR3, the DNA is TGTGCCAGTAGTATGACAGGGAAAGGAGGCTACACCTTC.

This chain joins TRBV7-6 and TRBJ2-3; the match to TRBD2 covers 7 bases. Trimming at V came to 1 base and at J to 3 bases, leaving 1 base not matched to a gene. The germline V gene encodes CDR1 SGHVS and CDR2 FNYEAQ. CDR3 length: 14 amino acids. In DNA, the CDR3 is TGTGCCAGCAGCTTAGTGCGGGAGACAGATACGCAGTATTTT. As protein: CASSLVRETDTQYF.

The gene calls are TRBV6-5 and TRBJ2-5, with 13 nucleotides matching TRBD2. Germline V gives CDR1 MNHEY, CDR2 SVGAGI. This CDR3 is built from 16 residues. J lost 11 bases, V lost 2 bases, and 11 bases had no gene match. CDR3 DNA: TGTGCCAGCAGTTACACTACTAGCGGGAGGGCCAGGGAGCAGTACTTC. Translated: CASSYTTSGRAREQYF.

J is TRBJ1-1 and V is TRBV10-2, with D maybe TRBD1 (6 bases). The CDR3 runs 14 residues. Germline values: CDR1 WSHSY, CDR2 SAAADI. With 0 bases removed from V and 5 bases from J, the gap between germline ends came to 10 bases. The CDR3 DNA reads TGCGCCAGCAGTGAGTCGACAGGCGGGACTGAAGCTTTCTTT. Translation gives CASSESTGGTEAFF.

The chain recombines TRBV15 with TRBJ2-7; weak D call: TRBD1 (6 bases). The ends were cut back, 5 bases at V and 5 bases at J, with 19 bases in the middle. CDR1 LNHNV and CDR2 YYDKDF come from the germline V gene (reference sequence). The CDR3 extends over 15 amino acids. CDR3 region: CATSYFGGTTDEQYF. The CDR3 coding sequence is TGTGCCACCAGCTATTTTGGGGGCACCACCGACGAGCAGTACTTC.

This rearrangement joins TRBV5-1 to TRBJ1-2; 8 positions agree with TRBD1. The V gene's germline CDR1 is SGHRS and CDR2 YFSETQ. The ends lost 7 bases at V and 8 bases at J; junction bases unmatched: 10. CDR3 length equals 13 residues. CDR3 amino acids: CASRRQGIGGYTF. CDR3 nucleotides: TGCGCCAGCCGCCGACAGGGGATTGGCGGCTACACCTTC.

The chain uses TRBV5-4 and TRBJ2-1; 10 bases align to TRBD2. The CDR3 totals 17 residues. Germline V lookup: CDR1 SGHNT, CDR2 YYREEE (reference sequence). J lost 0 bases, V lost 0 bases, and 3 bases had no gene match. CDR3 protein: CASSLGLAGDSYNEQFF. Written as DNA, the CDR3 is TGTGCCAGCAGCTTGGGACTAGCGGGCGACTCCTACAATGAGCAGTTCTTC. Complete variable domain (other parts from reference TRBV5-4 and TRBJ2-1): ETGVTQSPTHLIKTRGQQVTLRCSSQSGHNTVSWYQQALGQGPQFIFQYYREEENGRGNFPPRFSGLQFPNYSSELNVNALELDDSALYLCASSLGLAGDSYNEQFFGPGTRLTVL.

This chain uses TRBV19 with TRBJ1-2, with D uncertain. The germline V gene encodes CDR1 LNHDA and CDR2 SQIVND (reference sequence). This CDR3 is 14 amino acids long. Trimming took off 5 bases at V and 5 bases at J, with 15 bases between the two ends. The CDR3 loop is CASSYYPESYGYTF. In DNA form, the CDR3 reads TGTGCCAGTAGTTATTACCCGGAGTCGTATGGCTACACCTTC. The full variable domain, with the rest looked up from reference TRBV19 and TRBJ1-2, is DGGITQSPKYLFRKEGQNVTLSCEQNLNHDAMYWYRQDPGQGLRLIYYSQIVNDFQKGDIAEGYSVSREKKESFPLTVTSAQKNPTAFYLCASSYYPESYGYTFGSGTRLTVV.

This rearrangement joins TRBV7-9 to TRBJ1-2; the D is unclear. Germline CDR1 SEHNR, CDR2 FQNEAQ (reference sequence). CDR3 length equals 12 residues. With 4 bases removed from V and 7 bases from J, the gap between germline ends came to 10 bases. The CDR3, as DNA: TGTGCCAGCAGCTCCCACGAGGGTGGCTACACCTTC. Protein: CASSSHEGGYTF.